Shown below are 20 T cell receptor beta chains from a single sample sequenced in a study of cytotoxic CD8 clonotypes in ibrutinib-treated CLL. Produced via immunoSEQ multiplex PCR; TCRdb's table is partial and in-frame only. The repertoire consists of 100,000 or so clones, with roughly 57% occurring once and the leading ten covering roughly 35%. Source: PBMCs, taken after 24 months of ibrutinib treatment. The receptors derive from a human donor with chronic lymphocytic leukemia.

The V and J genes are TRBV25-1 and TRBJ1-1; 7 nucleotides agree with TRBD1. CDR1 MGHDK and CDR2 SYGVNS come from the germline V gene. CDR3 length equals 15 residues. The junction had 6 bases not matched to a gene; V was cut back by 5 bases and J by 0 bases. CDR3 coding DNA: TGTGCCAGCAGTCTCCGGGACAGATTGAACACTGAAGCTTTCTTT. Its translation is CASSLRDRLNTEAFF.

This rearrangement joins TRBV4-3 to TRBJ1-6; possibly TRBD1 for D (5 bases). The CDR3 length is 15 residues. Germline V gene data show CDR1 as LGHNA and CDR2 as YSLEER. V shed 0 bases and J shed 9 bases, with 12 bases lying between them. The CDR3 protein is CASSQDTAGSSPLHF. CDR3 coding DNA: TGCGCCAGCAGCCAAGATACGGCAGGGAGTTCACCCCTCCACTTT.

The gene calls are TRBV19 and TRBJ1-1, with TRBD1 as a possible D gene (6 bases). The germline V and J ends were trimmed by 0 bases and 5 bases, with 16 bases remaining between them. This CDR3 comprises 16 residues. Germline CDR1 LNHDA, CDR2 SQIVND (reference sequence). The CDR3 here is CASSIDGARGFTEAFF. In nucleotides, the CDR3 is TGTGCCAGTAGTATAGATGGGGCCAGGGGTTTTACTGAAGCTTTCTTT.

The chain has TRBV7-6 and TRBJ2-5; D possibly corresponds to TRBD2 (7 bases). The CDR3 covers 16 residues. V was pared by 1 base and J by 4 bases, with 16 bases between. Germline V lookup: CDR1 SGHVS, CDR2 FNYEAQ. The CDR3 sequence is CASSLVGGGAGETQYF. The CDR3 nucleotides are TGTGCCAGCAGCTTAGTTGGAGGGGGGGCCGGAGAGACCCAGTACTTC.

This chain links TRBV30 with TRBJ1-1; 8 nucleotides align to TRBD1. The CDR3 runs to 12 residues. V trimming: 4 bases; J trimming: 8 bases; junction bases outside the gene matches: 6. Germline V gene lookup returns CDR1 GTSNPN and CDR2 SVGIG (reference sequence). This CDR3 is CAWIRQGKEAFF. CDR3 coding DNA: TGTGCCTGGATTCGACAGGGGAAGGAAGCTTTCTTT.

CDR3 sequence (DNA): TGTGCCAGCAAACTAGCGGGGGGTGGAGATACGCAGTATTTT. Translation: CASKLAGGGDTQYF. The chain links TRBV27 to TRBJ2-3; 12 nucleotides align to TRBD2. J was trimmed by 5 bases and V by 7 bases; bases with no gene match: 4. The CDR3 runs 14 residues. Germline CDR1 MNHEY, CDR2 SMNVEV (reference sequence).

V and J are TRBV11-3 and TRBJ1-3; no reliable D call. The CDR3 runs to 15 residues. Germline V gives CDR1 SGHNT, CDR2 YENEEA. Trimming cost V 5 bases and J 0 bases, with 11 bases left between them. DNA for the CDR3: TGTGCCAGCAGCGTCCCCAGTCCCTCTGGAAACACCATATATTTT. Its translation is CASSVPSPSGNTIYF.

The chain couples TRBV30 to TRBJ2-3; 8 bases are a match to TRBD1. The ends lost 3 bases at V and 1 base at J; junction bases unmatched: 3. The V gene's germline CDR1 is GTSNPN and CDR2 SVGIG (reference sequence). The CDR3 has 14 amino acids. This CDR3 is CAWRSGQGTDTQYF. CDR3 coding DNA: TGTGCCTGGAGGTCGGGACAGGGCACAGATACGCAGTATTTT.

This clone was found many times. The rearrangement links TRBV9 to TRBJ2-2; D is ambiguous. This CDR3 contains 16 residues. The V and J ends lost 0 bases and 5 bases respectively, with 14 bases between them. Looked up from germline, CDR1 is SGDLS and CDR2 is YYNGEE. In DNA form, the CDR3 reads TGTGCCAGCAGCGTAGGCAAGGGTTCAGCGACCGGGGAGCTGTTTTTT. Protein sequence: CASSVGKGSATGELFF. The full variable domain, in which reference TRBV9 and TRBJ2-2 provide the parts outside the CDR3, is DSGVTQTPKHLITATGQRVTLRCSPRSGDLSVYWYQQSLDQGLQFLIQYYNGEERAKGNILERFSAQQFPDLHSELNLSSLELGDSALYFCASSVGKGSATGELFFGEGSRLTVL.

This chain uses TRBV6-5 with TRBJ2-7, with TRBD2 matching 7 bases. Germline-derived CDR1 and CDR2 are MNHEY and SVGAGI. The CDR3 runs 15 residues. Trimming cost V 5 bases and J 2 bases; bases outside gene matches: 9. CDR3 DNA sequence: TGTGCCAGCAGTACCGAACTAGCGCCAACCTACGAGCAGTACTTC. Protein: CASSTELAPTYEQYF.

The rearrangement links TRBV28 to TRBJ1-1; D is possibly TRBD1 (6 bases). Germline V gene data show CDR1 as MDHEN and CDR2 as SYDVKM. V lost 6 bases, J lost 3 bases, and 14 bases lay in between. The CDR3 covers 14 residues. CDR3 sequence (DNA): TGTGCCAGCAGCTCATTAGACAGGTACACTGAAGCTTTCTTT. This gives the protein CASSSLDRYTEAFF.

The rearrangement links TRBV6-6 to TRBJ2-1; 7 bases fit TRBD1. The CDR3 totals 14 residues. Germline V gene data show CDR1 as MNHNY and CDR2 as SVGAGI (reference sequence). The junction had 8 bases not matched to a gene; V was cut back by 3 bases and J by 9 bases. The CDR3 protein is CASSYLTGKGEQFF. For the CDR3, the DNA is TGTGCCAGCAGTTATTTGACAGGGAAGGGTGAGCAGTTCTTC.

This clone was seen a single time. The rearrangement links TRBV30 to TRBJ1-6; possible D gene TRBD1, 6 bases. The CDR3 sequence is 16 residues long. With 4 bases removed from V and 5 bases from J, the gap between germline ends came to 18 bases. CDR1 and CDR2 (germline): GTSNPN, SVGIG (reference sequence). The CDR3 loop is CAWTQEGTRNNSPLHF. DNA for the CDR3: TGTGCCTGGACCCAAGAGGGGACACGAAATAATTCACCCCTCCACTTT. The full variable domain, with the rest looked up from reference TRBV30 and TRBJ1-6, is SQTIHQWPATLVQPVGSPLSLECTVEGTSNPNLYWYRQAAGRGLQLLFYSVGIGQISSEVPQNLSASRPQDRQFILSSKKLLLSDSGFYLCAWTQEGTRNNSPLHFGNGTRLTVT.

This chain uses TRBV6-1 with TRBJ2-7; 8 bases line up with TRBD2. CDR3 size: 13 residues. J gave up 5 bases and V 10 bases, and 10 bases lay outside the gene matches. Germline V gene lookup returns CDR1 MNHNS and CDR2 SASEGT. The CDR3 is CAILERGKNEQYF. The CDR3 DNA follows: TGTGCCATTTTGGAGCGGGGGAAAAACGAGCAGTACTTC.

Only a few counts were recorded for this clone. V is TRBV2 and J is TRBJ2-7; D uncertain. In germline, CDR1 is SNHLY, CDR2 FYNNEI. Trimming took off 4 bases at V and 1 base at J, with 8 bases between the two ends. The CDR3 covers 13 residues. CDR3 amino acids: CASSATVSYEQYF. For the CDR3, the DNA is TGTGCCAGCAGTGCGACTGTTTCCTACGAGCAGTACTTC.

For this clone: The sample has other DNA sequences that encode this CDR3 too. The rearrangement links TRBV6-5 to TRBJ1-1; D unclear. Trimming pared 0 bases from V and 2 bases from J, leaving 7 bases between. The CDR3 runs 14 residues. Germline V gene data show CDR1 as MNHEY and CDR2 as SVGAGI. CDR3 protein: CASSYSRGNTEAFF. The CDR3 DNA sequence: TGTGCCAGCAGTTACTCCCGGGGTAACACTGAAGCTTTCTTT.

The chain employs TRBV6-5 and TRBJ2-7, with 10 bases identical to TRBD1. Looked up from germline, CDR1 is MNHEY and CDR2 is SVGAGI. The CDR3 runs 16 residues. The V and J ends lost 2 bases and 4 bases, in that order; junction bases with no gene match: 8. CDR3 sequence (DNA): TGTGCCAGCAGTTACACTCGGACAGGGGGAAAATACGAGCAGTACTTC. Protein product: CASSYTRTGGKYEQYF.

This sequence joins TRBV6-4 and TRBJ1-3; D is unresolved. The CDR3 contains 12 residues. Germline values: CDR1 MRHNA, CDR2 SNTAGT. V was cut by 2 bases and J by 8 bases, with 7 bases left in between. CDR3 protein: CASSDLWDTIYF. The CDR3 DNA follows: TGTGCCAGCAGTGACCTCTGGGACACCATATATTTT.

This clone was seen more than once but under ten times. The chain joins TRBV28 to TRBJ2-1, with 12 bases matching TRBD2. The V gene's germline CDR1 is MDHEN and CDR2 SYDVKM. V lost 0 bases to trimming and J lost 10 bases; unmatched junction nucleotides: 4. The CDR3 consists of 15 residues. The CDR3 sequence: CASSLWTSGGSEQFF. Written as DNA, the CDR3 is TGTGCCAGCAGTTTATGGACTAGCGGGGGCAGCGAGCAGTTCTTC.

This chain connects TRBV5-1 to TRBJ1-3, with 7 nucleotides matching TRBD1. Germline lookup yields CDR1 SGHRS and CDR2 YFSETQ. The CDR3 has 15 residues. With 5 bases clipped from V and 2 bases from J, the junction kept 7 bases outside the gene matches. The CDR3 protein is CASSPATGAGNTIYF. The CDR3 coding sequence is TGCGCCAGCAGTCCTGCCACAGGGGCTGGAAACACCATATATTTT.